The present TCR beta chain was sequenced within a study of cytomegalovirus exposure and HLA in healthy donors. About the research overall: A previous analysis identified 100 million or so unique TCR beta sequences derived from some 170 million T cells. General study results and limits: An ancestry cluster, one associated with Asian ancestry, reportedly showed fewer N-insertions than the 666-donor mean in a later analysis. Among the sequence variants, a highly shared cluster was likely an artifact of sequencing. Per a later analysis, HLA-associated TCR beta chains showed more clonal expansion than other, equally common TCR beta chains.

In germline, CDR1 is SGHVS, CDR2 FNYEAQ. The CDR3 is made up of 13 amino acids. Trimming cost V 1 base and J 5 bases, with 7 bases left between them. Regarding this clone: Antigen: not known.

The PCR had 60 Vbeta and 13 Jbeta primers. Sequencing was performed with immunoSEQ multiplex PCR; in TCRdb, only in-frame clones are kept and a portion is missing. This sample has around 30,000 clones, with about 60% found just once. Sequencing was carried out using PBMCs. The chain couples TRBV7-6 to TRBJ2-3; D is unclear. The clonotype was recovered from a man aged 50 to 59 in good health and CMV-seropositive. DNA of the CDR3: TGTGCCAGCAGCTTAGAACAGCAAGATACGCAGTATTTT. Protein: CASSLEQQDTQYF.